This is a list of T cell receptor beta chains from one sample in a study of OX40 agonist ivuxolimab in advanced cancers. The data were produced by immunoSEQ multiplex PCR, yet TCRdb's version contains in-frame clones alone and is incomplete. Among 55,000 to 75,000 clones listed, about 91% were seen once. The specimen comprised CD4+ or CD8+ T cells sorted from blood, sampled in a trial of the OX40 agonist ivuxolimab. These receptors originate from an adult with an advanced solid tumor such as melanoma, head and neck, liver or kidney cancer. The CDR3 runs from the conserved cysteine through the conserved F or W. The D gene is left open where the match is weak. Clone size is stated in some rows and not others, as once, few, many or a class when expanded.

clone_size d_call j_call v_call cdr3_nt cdr3_aa
. . TRBJ2-3 TRBV4-3 TGCGCCAGCAGCCAAGACAGACGGGGGGCCCATCGGGATACGCAGTATTTT CASSQDRRGAHRDTQYF
once . TRBJ2-7 TRBV13 TGTGCCAGCAGCCAGGGGCACGGAGAAAAGCAGTACTTC CASSQGHGEKQYF
. . TRBJ2-1 TRBV7-2 TGTGCCAGCAGCTTAGTAACCGGGTCTGAGCAGTTCTTC CASSLVTGSEQFF
. TRBD1 TRBJ2-1 TRBV19 TGTGCCAGTAGTATGGGACAGGGGGCCTACAATGAGCAGTTCTTC CASSMGQGAYNEQFF
. . TRBJ2-7 TRBV7-6 TGTGCCAGCAGCTTAAGGGCTAGCGACCAACCTCTCTCCTACGAGCAGTACTTC CASSLRASDQPLSYEQYF
. . TRBJ2-7 TRBV7-2 TGTGCCAGCAGCGCTACCTACGAGCAGTACTTC CASSATYEQYF
. TRBD2 TRBJ2-7 TRBV4-1 TGCGCCAGCAGCCAACAGACTAGCGGGAGTCACGAGCAGTACTTC CASSQQTSGSHEQYF
. TRBD1 TRBJ2-2 TRBV13 TGTGCCAGCAGCAAGGGACAGGGGGTTCCGGACACCGGGGAGCTGTTTTTT CASSKGQGVPDTGELFF
. TRBD2 TRBJ2-3 TRBV7-3 TGTGCCAGCAGCTTGGCGGGAGGGGGAGATACGCAGTATTTT CASSLAGGGDTQYF
. . TRBJ2-5 TRBV5-1 TGCGCCAGCAGCTTTTTGGGCATGCTAGAGGAGACCCAGTACTTC CASSFLGMLEETQYF
. . TRBJ1-1 TRBV28 TGTGCCTCCAGGGGCACTGAAGCTTTCTTT CASRGTEAFF
. TRBD2 TRBJ2-1 TRBV27 TGTGCCAGCAGTTTGGTAGCGGGAGGGGAGCAGTTCTTC CASSLVAGGEQFF
. TRBD1 TRBJ1-5 TRBV7-9 TGTGCCAGCAGCGCCACAGGGGGCCTCAATCAGCCCCAGCATTTT CASSATGGLNQPQHF
. . TRBJ2-6 TRBV19 TGTGCCAGTAGACCCGACAGCTCTGGGGCCAACGTCCTGACTTTC CASRPDSSGANVLTF
. TRBD1 TRBJ1-2 TRBV4-3 TGCGCCAGCAGCCCCATGGGGGAGGGGGCCAACTATGGCTACACCTTC CASSPMGEGANYGYTF
. TRBD2 TRBJ2-1 TRBV4-1 TGCGCCAGCAGCCACGCGGGAGTAGCGGGCAATGAGCAGTTCTTC CASSHAGVAGNEQFF
few . TRBJ2-7 TRBV6-1 TGTGCCAGCAGCCTAGGGGAATCCTACGAGCAGTACTTC CASSLGESYEQYF
. TRBD2 TRBJ2-1 TRBV11-2 TGTGCCAGCAGCTTATTACTAGCGGAAAACAATGAGCAGTTCTTC CASSLLLAENNEQFF
. . TRBJ2-3 TRBV19 TGTGCCAGTAGTCCCCGACTCGAGGATGGCACAGATACGCAGTATTTT CASSPRLEDGTDTQYF
. TRBD2 TRBJ2-1 TRBV27 TGTGCCAGCAGTCTAGCGGGAGGGCCTTTTTTAGCCAATGAGCAGTTCTTC CASSLAGGPFLANEQFF
. . TRBJ1-1 TRBV28 TGTGCCAGCAGTTTGACGGAGAACACTGAAGCTTTCTTT CASSLTENTEAFF
. . TRBJ2-6 TRBV27 TGTGCCAGCAGTCCGAATCTAATAGGGCTCTGGGCCAACGTCCTGACTTTC CASSPNLIGLWANVLTF
. TRBD1 TRBJ2-5 TRBV30 TGTGCCTTGGACAGGGGGCGGGAGACCCAGTACTTC CALDRGRETQYF
. TRBD2 TRBJ2-2 TRBV27 TGTGCCAGCAGTTTAACCCTAGCGGGAGCGAACACCGGGGAGCTGTTTTTT CASSLTLAGANTGELFF
once TRBD2 TRBJ2-1 TRBV7-6 TGTGCCAGCAGCAAAGAACTAGCGGGAGGCCTGAGTTTGATCTTC CASSKELAGGLSLIF
. TRBD2 TRBJ2-7 TRBV9 TGTGCCAGCAGTGCGGGAGCGGGGACCTACGAGCAGTACTTC CASSAGAGTYEQYF
few . TRBJ2-7 TRBV21-1 TGTGCCAGCAGCAAGTATGTGAGGGAGCCCCGCGAGCAGTACTTC CASSKYVREPREQYF
. TRBD2 TRBJ2-7 TRBV29-1 TGCAGCGTTGAAGGGGGTAGCGGGAGGTCTGACGAGCAGTACTTC CSVEGGSGRSDEQYF
. . TRBJ2-7 TRBV6-1 TGTGCCAGCCCCGGACCCCCCTCCTACGAGCAGTACTTC CASPGPPSYEQYF
. . TRBJ2-1 TRBV7-6 TGTGCCAGCTCTATACTAGGATACAATGAGCAGTTCTTC CASSILGYNEQFF
. . TRBJ1-1 TRBV28 TGTGCCAGCAGCATTTGGAACACTGAAGCTTTCTTT CASSIWNTEAFF
. TRBD1 TRBJ2-2 TRBV11-3 TGTGCCAGCAGCTTAGGAACAGGGGGCTCCGGGGAGCTGTTTTTT CASSLGTGGSGELFF
. . TRBJ2-1 TRBV19 TGTGCCAGTAAGGACGCGGGCTCCTACAATGAGCAGTTCTTC CASKDAGSYNEQFF
once . TRBJ2-5 TRBV2 TGTGCCAGCAGCGCAACTCCCGCAGGGGAGGGAGAGACCCAGTACTTC CASSATPAGEGETQYF
once TRBD2 TRBJ2-5 TRBV4-3 TGCGCCAGCAGCCAAGATAGAGCGGGAGGGCCTAGGGAGACCCAGTACTTC CASSQDRAGGPRETQYF
once TRBD2 TRBJ2-1 TRBV11-3 TGTGCCAGCAGCTTGACTAGCGGGAGTGCGGCTGAGCAGTTCTTC CASSLTSGSAAEQFF
. . TRBJ2-3 TRBV27 TGTGCCAGCAGTTTAGGCGGGTTTATAGCAGATACGCAGTATTTT CASSLGGFIADTQYF
. TRBD1 TRBJ2-7 TRBV28 TGTGCCAGCAGGTGGACAGGGTATTCAAGCGAGCAGTACTTC CASRWTGYSSEQYF
. TRBD2 TRBJ2-7 TRBV13 TGTGCCAGCAGCTTTAGGCGGGAGGCTCCCGAGCAGTACTTC CASSFRREAPEQYF
. . TRBJ2-7 TRBV19 TGTGCCAGTGGGCCGGCCCTGAGCTCCTACGAGCAGTACTTC CASGPALSSYEQYF
many TRBD2 TRBJ2-1 TRBV28 TGTGCCAGCAGTTTAGGGCGGGGGTACAATGAGCAGTTCTTC CASSLGRGYNEQFF